The source of this T cell receptor (beta chain) is a study of beta chain features in type 1 diabetes. Trimming removed 7 bases at V and 0 bases at J, with 17 bases between. There are 16 residues in the CDR3. Germline V gene sequence: CDR1 LNHDA, CDR2 SQIVND (reference sequence). The entirety of the isolated RNA underwent reverse transcription, so expressed TCRB transcripts were sequenced. Clones were read by immunoSEQ multiplex PCR, and TCRdb kept only the in-frame ones, dropping some. The repertoire has 350,000 to 450,000 clones, approximately 14% of them found once; the top ten carry roughly 0.033%. Based on CD45RO/CCR7/CD25/CD127/CD95/CD27, CD4+ regulatory, stem cell-like memory, naive and central memory cells were sorted.

The material sequenced was naive CD4+ T cells from blood. The rearrangement uses TRBV19 and TRBJ2-3; D unresolved. This TCR came from a man younger than 40 in good health. This CDR3 reads CASTPLYEVSTDTQYF. The CDR3 DNA is TGTGCCAGTACCCCCTTATATGAGGTCAGCACAGATACGCAGTATTTT.